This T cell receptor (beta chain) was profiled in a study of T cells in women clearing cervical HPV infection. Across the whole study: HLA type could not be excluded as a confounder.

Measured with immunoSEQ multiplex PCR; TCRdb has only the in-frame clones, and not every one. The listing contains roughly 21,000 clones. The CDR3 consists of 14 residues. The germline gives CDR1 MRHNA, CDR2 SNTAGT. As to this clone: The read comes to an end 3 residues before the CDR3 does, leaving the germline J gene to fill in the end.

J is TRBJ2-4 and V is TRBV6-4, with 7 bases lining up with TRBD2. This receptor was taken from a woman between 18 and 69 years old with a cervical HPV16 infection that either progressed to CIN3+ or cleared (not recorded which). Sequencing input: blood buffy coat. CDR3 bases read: TGTGCCAGCAGCCCGGGGACTACCCGGGGCACT. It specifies CASSPGTTRGT. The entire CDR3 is CASSPGTTRGTQYF.